What follows are 6 T cell receptor beta chains derived from one specimen sequenced in a study of T cells in women clearing cervical HPV infection. Some clones are missing from TCRdb's copy, which holds only in-frame ones; the method was immunoSEQ multiplex PCR. This repertoire comprises under 50,000 clones; its ten largest clones make up roughly 6%. Sample: blood buffy coat. The receptors were sampled from a woman aged 18-69 years with a cervical HPV16 infection that either progressed to CIN3+ or cleared (not recorded which).

On this clone itself: The sequenced fragment ends 3 residues before the CDR3 boundary, so the rest is inferred from the germline J gene. This chain connects TRBV6-2 or TRBV6-3 to TRBJ1-1; D is unresolved. Germline V gene data show CDR1 as MNHEY and CDR2 as SVGEGT. The CDR3 runs to 14 residues. With 2 bases removed from V and 1 base from J, the gap between germline ends came to 8 bases. The CDR3 loop reads CASSYGPGNTEAFF. CDR3 bases read: TGTGCCAGCAGTTACGGCCCGGGGAACACTGAA.

Of note for this clone: Sequencing ends 3 residues short of the CDR3 end; the germline J gene provides the rest. The J gene is TRBJ1-2, the V gene TRBV5-5, with D maybe TRBD1 (6 bases). The germline V gene has CDR1 SGHKS and CDR2 YYEKEE (reference sequence). The CDR3 length is 13 residues. The covered CDR3 bases are TGTGCCAGCAGCACGTACAGGGATAGTACC. Translating gives CASSTYRDST. The whole CDR3 region reads CASSTYRDSTYTF. Drawing the rest from reference TRBV5-5 and TRBJ1-2, the complete variable domain is DAGVTQSPTHLIKTRGQQVTLRCSPISGHKSVSWYQQVLGQGPQFIFQYYEKEERGRGNFPDRFSARQFPNYSSELNVNALLLGDSALYLCASSTYRDSTYTFGSGTRLTVV.

In the case of this clone: The read ends 3 residues shy of where the CDR3 ends; the end is completed using the germline J gene. V and J are TRBV20-1 and TRBJ1-5, with D hard to call. Trimming removed 0 bases at V and 5 bases at J, with 14 bases between. The CDR3 length is 15 residues. Looked up from germline, CDR1 is DFQATT and CDR2 is SNEGSKA (reference sequence). The sequenced CDR3 bases are TGCAGTGCTAGAGATCACAGCATCGGCGATCAGCCC. The encoded protein is CSARDHSIGDQP. The entire CDR3 is CSARDHSIGDQPQHF.

With regard to this clone: The read ends 3 residues early relative to the CDR3; the germline J gene fills the gap. This chain connects TRBV30 to TRBJ2-3; possible D gene TRBD2, 6 bases. The CDR3 extends over 15 amino acids. Germline lookup yields CDR1 GTSNPN and CDR2 SVGIG (reference sequence). The sequenced part of the CDR3 DNA is TGTGCCTGGAGTGCCCGACGGGGGAGCAATCAGCCG. Protein: CAWSARRGSNQP. The whole CDR3 reads CAWSARRGSNQPQYF.

As concerns this clone: Read data end 3 residues before the CDR3 end; the end is taken from the germline J gene. The V gene is TRBV4-1, the J gene TRBJ2-7, with 7 bases fitting TRBD2. The length of the CDR3 is 15 residues. Germline CDR1 reads MGHRA; CDR2 reads YSYEKL. V dropped 8 bases and J dropped 3; count of bases not matched to a gene: 13. CDR3 amino acids: CASARALGGDYEQYF. CDR3 DNA (partial): TGCGCCAGCGCCCGGGCCCTGGGGGGGGACTACGAG.

Remarks on this clone: Coverage ceases 3 residues before the CDR3 finishes, and the germline J gene fills in the end. V gene TRBV7-3 combines with J gene TRBJ2-5; 11 nucleotides agree with TRBD2. Germline V gene lookup returns CDR1 SGHTA and CDR2 FQGTGA. V gave up 5 bases and J gave up 5 bases; unmatched junction bases: 7. This CDR3 is built from 15 residues. The part of the CDR3 DNA that was read is TGTGCCAGCAGCATCTATAGCGGGAGGGGCGAGACC. Encoded protein: CASSIYSGRGET. The full CDR3 sequence reads CASSIYSGRGETQYF.